This T cell receptor (beta chain) is from a study of blood T cell repertoires in COVID-19. Background on the study: Donors in the United States, Italy and Spain gave samples during acute or convalescent COVID-19. PBMCs, B-cell-depleted T cells, or T cells provided the cDNA or gDNA that made up the material.

V was pared by 0 bases and J by 1 base, with 10 bases between. This CDR3 is built from 15 residues. Germline V gene sequence: CDR1 SGHRS, CDR2 YFSETQ. In the original workflow: Amplification of reference gene primers was used by the study to estimate nucleated cell counts. Libraries were prepared by immunoSEQ multiplex PCR; TCRdb keeps only in-frame clonotypes and omits some of them. From that table come the V and J calls and clone size; the DNA was used to work out D and trimming. Altogether fewer than 85,000 clones are present, around three quarters being singletons, with the ten largest covering approximately 40%.

Material for sequencing was peripheral blood. The chain uses TRBV5-1 and TRBJ1-1, with a tentative D call TRBD1 (6 bases). The receptor was isolated from a woman in her seventies with acute or convalescent COVID-19. The CDR3 loop is CASSLGAGANTEAFF. In nucleotides, the CDR3 is TGCGCCAGCAGCTTGGGGGCAGGGGCGAACACTGAAGCTTTCTTT.